This T cell receptor (beta chain) stems from a study of technical replicates of blood from a handful of donors. This clone occurred once. The assay was immunoSEQ multiplex PCR, and TCRdb's table has in-frame clones only and misses some. Altogether some 71,000 clones are present, about 97% being singletons, with the ten largest covering around 0.18%. Material: T cells isolated from PBMCs. This clonotype was sampled from a human donor in good health.

The CDR3 protein is CASGLVSARIEQYF. The CDR3 nucleotides read TGTGCTAGTGGTTTGGTCTCAGCGCGGATCGAGCAGTACTTC. V and J are TRBV12-5 and TRBJ2-7; D unresolved. Trimming removed 0 bases at V and 6 bases at J, with 12 bases between. The CDR3 consists of 14 residues. In germline, CDR1 is LGHNT, CDR2 FRNRAP.